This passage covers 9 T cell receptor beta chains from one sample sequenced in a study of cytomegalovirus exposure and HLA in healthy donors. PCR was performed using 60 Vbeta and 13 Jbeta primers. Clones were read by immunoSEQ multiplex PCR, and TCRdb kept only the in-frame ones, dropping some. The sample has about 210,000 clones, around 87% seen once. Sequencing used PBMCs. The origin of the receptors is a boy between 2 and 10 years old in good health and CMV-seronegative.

The CDR3 nucleotides are TGTGCCAGCAGGACCGGGACAGGGATCTACGAGCAGTACTTC. Translated, it gives CASRTGTGIYEQYF. J is TRBJ2-7 and V is TRBV28; 9 bases align to TRBD1. V trimming: 6 bases; J trimming: 3 bases; junction bases outside the gene matches: 6. The CDR3 has 14 residues. Germline CDR1 reads MDHEN; CDR2 reads SYDVKM.

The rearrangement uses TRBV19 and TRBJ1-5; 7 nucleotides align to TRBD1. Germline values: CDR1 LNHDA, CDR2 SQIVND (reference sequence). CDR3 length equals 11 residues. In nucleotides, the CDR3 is TGTGCGACAGGGTTCAATCAGCCCCAGCATTTT. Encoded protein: CATGFNQPQHF.

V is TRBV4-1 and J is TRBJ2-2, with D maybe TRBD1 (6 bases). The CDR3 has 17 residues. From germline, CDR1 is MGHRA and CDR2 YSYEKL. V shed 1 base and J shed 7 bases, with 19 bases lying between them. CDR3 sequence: CASSQGTLGVGGGELFF. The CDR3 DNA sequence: TGCGCCAGCAGCCAAGGGACCCTGGGAGTAGGGGGCGGGGAGCTGTTTTTT.

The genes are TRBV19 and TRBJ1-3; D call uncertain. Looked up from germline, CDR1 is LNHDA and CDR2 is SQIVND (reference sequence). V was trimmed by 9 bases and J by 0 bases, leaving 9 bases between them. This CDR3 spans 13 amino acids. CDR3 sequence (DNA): TGTGCCAGCCGGTCGAGCTCTGGAAACACCATATATTTT. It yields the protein CASRSSSGNTIYF.

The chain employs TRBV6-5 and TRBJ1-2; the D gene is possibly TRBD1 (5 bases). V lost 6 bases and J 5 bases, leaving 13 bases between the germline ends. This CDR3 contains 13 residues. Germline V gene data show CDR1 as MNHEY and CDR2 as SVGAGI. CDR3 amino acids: CASRPGLRYGYTF. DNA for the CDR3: TGTGCCAGCAGGCCGGGACTGAGATATGGCTACACCTTC.

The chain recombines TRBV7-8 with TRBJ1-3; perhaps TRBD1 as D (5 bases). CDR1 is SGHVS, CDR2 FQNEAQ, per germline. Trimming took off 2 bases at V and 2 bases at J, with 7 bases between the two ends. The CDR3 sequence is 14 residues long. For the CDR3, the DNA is TGTGCCAGCAGCTTAAGGGGAACTGGAAACACCATATATTTT. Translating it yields CASSLRGTGNTIYF.

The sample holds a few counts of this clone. CDR3 residues: CASSTIGSYNEQFF. The CDR3 nucleotides read TGTGCCAGTAGTACCATCGGGAGCTACAATGAGCAGTTCTTC. This chain uses TRBV19 with TRBJ2-1, with a weak D call TRBD2 (6 bases). Germline CDR1 is LNHDA and CDR2 is SQIVND (reference sequence). Trimming removed 4 bases from V and 3 bases from J, with 10 bases in between. This CDR3 is 14 amino acids long.

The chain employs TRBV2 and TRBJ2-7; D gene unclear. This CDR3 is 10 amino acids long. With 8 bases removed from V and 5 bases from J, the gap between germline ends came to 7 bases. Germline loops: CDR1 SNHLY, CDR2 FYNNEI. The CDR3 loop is CASHGHEQYF. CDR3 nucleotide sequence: TGTGCCAGCCATGGGCACGAGCAGTACTTC. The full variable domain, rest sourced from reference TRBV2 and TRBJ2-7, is EPEVTQTPSHQVTQMGQEVILRCVPISNHLYFYWYRQILGQKVEFLVSFYNNEISEKSEIFDDQFSVERPDGSNFTLKIRSTKLEDSAMYFCASHGHEQYFGPGTRLTVT.

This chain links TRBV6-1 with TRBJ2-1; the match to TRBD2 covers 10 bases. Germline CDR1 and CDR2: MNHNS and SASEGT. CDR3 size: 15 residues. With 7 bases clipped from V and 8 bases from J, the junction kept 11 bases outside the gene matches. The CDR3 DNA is TGTGCCAGCAATTTAAAGCGGGGGGGCTTGGATGAGCAGTTCTTC. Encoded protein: CASNLKRGGLDEQFF.